The T cell receptor (delta chain) described here comes from a study of gamma-delta T cells after stem cell transplantation (dated by TCRdb to 2016 to 2018). Library preparation was by RT-PCR. Sequencing used an Illumina MiSeq. Clonotypes were called again by TCRdb from the public reads via CATT, and duplicate nucleotide sequences were then merged into one entry. In this sample the table shows about 11,000 delta-chain clones, approximately 38% of which occur a single time. The leading ten clones occupy around 2.8% of the sample. Spanning cysteine to phenylalanine, the CDR3 consists of 22 amino acids. Only CDR3 DNA remains: 66 bases, in frame from the first base. V is clipped by 4 bases and J by 0 bases, and the sequence between their germline boundaries is 27 bases long. The germline V gene provides CDR1 GEAIGNYY and CDR2 EKD. Details on this clone: Its antigen target is currently unknown. There are no base qualities to consult, and no much larger clone falls within one base.

The specimen sequenced was gamma-delta T cells. The source is a human donor. It is not recorded whose cells these are; they may come from a transplant donor. The chain was built from TRDV2 and TRDJ3, with TRDD3 perhaps the D gene, on 5 matching bases. The CDR3 region has the sequence CACDKVEAWVIHSSWDTRQMFF. The nucleotide sequence is TGTGCCTGTGATAAGGTTGAGGCCTGGGTGATACACAGCTCCTGGGACACCCGACAGATGTTTTTC.